This T cell receptor beta chain was identified during a study of blood T cell repertoires in COVID-19 (dated by TCRdb to the early 2020s). In terms of the full investigation: Samples covering the acute and convalescent phases of COVID-19 were provided by collaborators in the United States, Italy and Spain. The prospective study material was composed of cDNA or gDNA derived from T cells, B-cell-depleted T cells, or PBMCs. The samples were drawn from two sources: the first 160 participants of the ongoing ImmuneRACE study, and 950 to 1,500 subjects contributed by 6 global collaborators. A freely available public database, intended as a resource for researchers studying the immune response to SARS-CoV-2, is where the repertoires were released. Sample metadata almost always included a de-identified subject ID, COVID-19 status, age in years and sex. The dataset comprised deeply sampled blood TCRbeta repertoires from subjects exposed to, actively infected with, or recovered from COVID-19. HLA class I and class II types, where available, came from metadata supplied by the sample provider rather than from assay-based typing.

TCRbeta CDR3 regions were amplified from genomic DNA using the immunoSEQ Assay, a bias-controlled multiplex PCR. On the study's bioinformatics: The number of nucleated cells in each sample was estimated by amplification of reference gene primers within the assay. To quantify the absolute abundance of each unique TCRbeta CDR3 rearrangement, sequence reads were collapsed and filtered. For each sample, productive Simpson clonality was calculated as the square root of Simpson's diversity index over productive rearrangements. The table was pulled from immuneACCESS by TCRdb, which kept in-frame rearrangements only. Such tables lose some clones; where checked, under half of the loss comes from unresolved V genes, and the rest has no known cause. The DNA gave D and trimming, while V, J and clone size come from that table. The sample table contains fewer than 85,000 clones; only one count was recorded for around three quarters of them. The top ten hold 25% to 30% of the sample.

CDR1 and CDR2 were assigned from the germline V gene as LGHNA and YSLEER. The CDR3 covers 16 residues, taking in both the cysteine and the phenylalanine. Left in the record is the CDR3 DNA by itself, 48 bases read in frame from the first base. The germline V and J ends show losses of 0 bases and 5 bases respectively, and no gene match explains 7 bases of the junction. Collaborating institutions collected whole blood in K2EDTA tubes following their own protocols. For TCRbeta analysis, collaborator samples were shipped as frozen whole blood, as isolated PBMCs, or as DNA extracted from either sample type. Study-wide findings and limitations: The amount of clinical and demographic metadata varied by source and participant and was provided uncurated.

This clone is a singleton in its sample. Its target antigen remains unknown. No much larger clone exists at a distance of one base, and base qualities are not known. The chain was built from TRBV4-3 and TRBJ2-3; the junction holds 8 bases that match TRBD2. The TCR sequence derives from a woman of 80 years or more with active or convalescent COVID-19. The material sequenced was peripheral blood. CDR3 protein: CASSQDPSGGGDTQYF. The nucleotides read TGCGCCAGCAGCCAAGATCCCAGCGGGGGTGGAGATACGCAGTATTTT.